Listed below are T cell receptor beta chains from one sample, sequenced in a study of CD8 T cells in Susac syndrome. TCRdb re-analysed the immunoSEQ multiplex PCR reads in MiXCR, keeping a single row per CDR3 protein. Seen here are some 240,000 distinct CDR3 sequences, 90% to 97% observed once, and the top ten hold less than 0.11%. The specimen was CD4+ T cells from PBMCs. Receptors were obtained from a human donor with Susac syndrome. The CDR3 runs from the conserved cysteine through the conserved F or W. D genes are given only for firm matches. Some rows mark clone size as missing; the rest say once, few, many or name a class of expanded clone.

>TRBD2|TRBJ2-1|once|TRBV7-6|19
TGTGCCAGCAGCGTCGAACTAGCGGGAGCCCTTCGCTCCTACAATGAGCAGTTCTTC
CASSVELAGALRSYNEQFF
>-|TRBJ1-1|-|TRBV4-2|14
TGTGCCAGCAGCCAAGTCTCCTTGAACACTGAAGCTTTCTTT
CASSQVSLNTEAFF
>TRBD2|TRBJ2-1|-|TRBV12-5|15
TGTGCTAGTGGAGGACTAGCGGATCTATACAATGAGCAGTTCTTC
CASGGLADLYNEQFF
>-|TRBJ1-2|-|TRBV12-3/TRBV12-4|13
TGTGCCAGCAGTTTTGAAGTGAGCTATGGCTACACCTTC
CASSFEVSYGYTF
>-|TRBJ1-5|-|TRBV5-4|15
TGTGCCAGCAGCTTGGGGGGAAGGGGCGGACAGCCCCAGCATTTT
CASSLGGRGGQPQHF
>TRBD1|TRBJ1-2|-|TRBV30|12
TGTGCCTGGAGTGAACAGGGGGCGGGCTACACCTTC
CAWSEQGAGYTF
>-|TRBJ1-5|-|TRBV19|14
TGTGCCAGTAGTCGGGACTATAGCAATCAGCCCCAGCATTTT
CASSRDYSNQPQHF
>TRBD2|TRBJ2-3|-|TRBV20-1|16
TGCAGTGCCGACACTACTAGCGGGGAAAGCACAGATACGCAGTATTTT
CSADTTSGESTDTQYF
>-|TRBJ1-5|-|TRBV7-9|12
TGTGCCGTAGGAGGGGGAGATCAGCCCCAGCATTTT
CAVGGGDQPQHF
>TRBD2|TRBJ2-1|-|TRBV7-2|16
TGTGCCAGCAGCCGGATAGCGGGAGAGTTCTACAATGAGCAGTTCTTC
CASSRIAGEFYNEQFF
>-|TRBJ2-7|once|TRBV29-1|13
TGCAGCGGCCGCGTACAGGGCAAGGACGAGCAGTACTTC
CSGRVQGKDEQYF
>TRBD2|TRBJ2-3|-|TRBV4-2|15
TGTGCCAGCAGCCAAGTCGGCGGGAGTGCAGATACGCAGTATTTT
CASSQVGGSADTQYF
>-|TRBJ1-5|-|TRBV5-1|13
TGCGCCAGCAGCGAAAATTCGGATCAGCCCCAGCATTTT
CASSENSDQPQHF
>-|TRBJ2-7|-|TRBV29-1|14
TGCAGCGTAGCAGCAACCTCAGACATCTACGAGCAGTACTTC
CSVAATSDIYEQYF
>-|TRBJ2-1|-|TRBV29-1|15
TGCAGCGTTGAAGATAGAGGCCAATGGTACAATGAGCAGTTCTTC
CSVEDRGQWYNEQFF
>TRBD1|TRBJ2-6|-|TRBV6-4|18
TGTGCCAGCAGTGTTGGGACAGGGGGGATCTCTGGGGCCAACGTCCTGACTTTC
CASSVGTGGISGANVLTF
>TRBD2|TRBJ2-7|-|TRBV7-2|16
TGTGCCAGCAGCCCTTCGGCTAGCGGGAGCTTTTACGAGCAGTACTTC
CASSPSASGSFYEQYF
>-|TRBJ2-6|-|TRBV4-2|16
TGTGCCAGCAGCCAAGAGGGAACGGGCGGGGCCAACGTCCTGACTTTC
CASSQEGTGGANVLTF
>TRBD1|TRBJ2-7|-|TRBV18|13
TGTGCCAGCTCAACTGGACAGGGAGGAGAGCAGTACTTC
CASSTGQGGEQYF
>-|TRBJ1-2|once|TRBV29-1|13
TGCAGCGTGGCTATGGGACAAACCTATGGCTACACCTTC
CSVAMGQTYGYTF
>-|TRBJ2-7|-|TRBV18|13
TGTGCCAGTTCCGAGGGCAGCTCCTACGAGCAGTACTTC
CASSEGSSYEQYF
>-|TRBJ1-1|-|TRBV6-6|16
TGTGCCAGCAGTTACCCCCGATTCGAGGGGGACACTGAAGCTTTCTTT
CASSYPRFEGDTEAFF
>TRBD1|TRBJ1-2|-|TRBV5-1|13
TGCGCCAGCAGCAACCGACAGGGCAAAGGCTACACCTTC
CASSNRQGKGYTF
>-|TRBJ1-4|-|TRBV7-3|15
TGTGCCAGCAGCTTACTCGGCGGGGCAGATGAAAAACTGTTTTTT
CASSLLGGADEKLFF
>TRBD1|TRBJ2-5|-|TRBV29-1|12
TGCAGCGTCGCCAGACAGGGAGAGACCCAGTACTTC
CSVARQGETQYF
>TRBD1|TRBJ1-4|-|TRBV3-1|14
TGTGCCAGCAGCCACCGGGACAGGGTTCCAGAGCTGTTTTTT
CASSHRDRVPELFF
>TRBD1|TRBJ1-5|-|TRBV7-2|14
TGTGCCAGCAGCACCCAGGGGGGGAATCAGCCCCAGCATTTT
CASSTQGGNQPQHF
>-|TRBJ2-7|-|TRBV20-1|14
TGCAGTGCTTCGGGGTTAGCGGCCCCCTACGAGCAGTACTTC
CSASGLAAPYEQYF